A single sample is the source of the 4 T cell receptor beta chains below, sequenced in a study of beta chain features in type 1 diabetes. The sequenced template was cDNA made from the entire isolated RNA. The assay was immunoSEQ multiplex PCR, and TCRdb's table has in-frame clones only and misses some. The sample gives under 950,000 clones, 15% to 20% of which show up once; 0.02% to 0.025% is in the top ten. The material sequenced was naive CD4+ T cells from blood. The receptors here all came from a woman aged 18 to 35 in good health.

This clone showed up just a few times. The rearrangement uses TRBV4-2 and TRBJ2-3; 8 bases align to TRBD2. The CDR3 sequence is 17 residues long. Germline lookup yields CDR1 LGHNA and CDR2 YNFKEQ. Trimming removed 2 bases from V and 2 bases from J; junction bases left unmatched: 9. CDR3 bases: TGTGCCAGCAGCCAATATTTGAGCGGGAGCACCACAGATACGCAGTATTTT. As protein: CASSQYLSGSTTDTQYF.

The chain combines TRBV7-2 with TRBJ2-5, with TRBD1 identical over 7 bases. Germline values: CDR1 SGHTA, CDR2 FQGNSA. Unmatched junction bases numbered 6, after V lost 5 bases and J lost 3 bases. There are 14 residues in the CDR3. In DNA form, the CDR3 reads TGTGCCAGCAGCAGGGACAGAGGGAAAGAGACCCAGTACTTC. Translated: CASSRDRGKETQYF.

The chain is built from TRBV6-5 and TRBJ2-1; 7 bases are a match to TRBD2. V was pared by 5 bases and J by 4 bases, with 8 bases of the junction left unmatched. The CDR3 covers 15 residues. Germline-derived CDR1 and CDR2 are MNHEY and SVGAGI. The CDR3 sequence is CASSRAGTVYNEQFF. In DNA form, the CDR3 reads TGTGCCAGCAGTAGAGCGGGAACCGTTTACAATGAGCAGTTCTTC.

Notes on this clone: Other DNA variants within this sample encode the same CDR3. CDR3 protein: CASSLREYGYTF. CDR3 coding DNA: TGTGCCAGCAGCCTCAGAGAGTATGGCTACACCTTC. The chain joins TRBV5-6 to TRBJ1-2; no reliable D call. Germline CDR1 SGHDT, CDR2 YYEEEE. CDR3 length: 12 amino acids. Between the trimmed V and J ends, which lost 4 bases and 5 bases, there was a span of 9 bases. Based on the CDR3 plus reference TRBV5-6 and TRBJ1-2, the full variable domain is DAGVTQSPTHLIKTRGQQVTLRCSPKSGHDTVSWYQQALGQGPQFIFQYYEEEERQRGNFPDRFSGHQFPNYSSELNVNALLLGDSALYLCASSLREYGYTFGSGTRLTVV.